This T cell receptor beta chain was found in a study of T-cell reconstitution after alpha-beta-depleted transplantation in children. As regards this clonotype: A much larger clone sits a single nucleotide away, making a read error possible.

Deletions cut 0 bases from V and 7 bases from J, with 16 bases between. Germline lookup yields CDR1 SGHRS and CDR2 YFSETQ. This CDR3 region has 15 residues. Construction of the TCRbeta library involved unique molecular identifiers. TCRdb fed the PCR reads into MiXCR, producing one record per CDR3 protein. The sample lists roughly 300,000 distinct CDR3 sequences, 10% occurring once. The rearrangement joins TRBV5-1 to TRBJ2-5; D may be TRBD1 or TRBD2 (5 bases each). This clonotype was sampled from a human donor who donated a stem cell graft to a child with acute lymphoblastic leukemia. The material sequenced was PBMCs from the stem cell graft donor, taken from the stem cell graft. CDR3 region: CASSLVGLQRATQYF. In DNA form, the CDR3 reads TGCGCCAGCAGCTTGGTGGGGCTACAGAGGGCGACCCAGTACTTC.